This T cell receptor beta chain comes out of a study of cytomegalovirus exposure and HLA in healthy donors. Study information: The 90 to 150 validation repertoires used the same platform as the roughly 700 first-cohort repertoires (as reported by a later analysis). Study-level points and caveats: Researchers catalogued 160 or so TCR beta chains as cytomegalovirus-associated.

TCRdb's table, derived via immunoSEQ multiplex PCR, lists solely in-frame clones and lacks some. Found here are under 250,000 clones, approximately 87% of them singletons; the top ten hold about 6%. Trimming took 2 bases from V and 3 from J, leaving 9 bases between them. Germline assignment: CDR1 SGHRS and CDR2 YFSETQ. The CDR3 is 13 residues long. While the first cohort had 600 to 800 subjects, the donors belonged to the separate validation cohort of about 120 subjects. This clone was found once. No antigen is known for it. The sample taken for sequencing was PBMCs. The rearrangement joins TRBV5-1 to TRBJ2-7, with D unclear. This TCR came from a woman aged 18-30 years in good health and CMV-seronegative. This CDR3 reads CASSFWQNYEQYF. The DNA of the CDR3 is TGCGCCAGCAGCTTTTGGCAGAACTACGAGCAGTACTTC.